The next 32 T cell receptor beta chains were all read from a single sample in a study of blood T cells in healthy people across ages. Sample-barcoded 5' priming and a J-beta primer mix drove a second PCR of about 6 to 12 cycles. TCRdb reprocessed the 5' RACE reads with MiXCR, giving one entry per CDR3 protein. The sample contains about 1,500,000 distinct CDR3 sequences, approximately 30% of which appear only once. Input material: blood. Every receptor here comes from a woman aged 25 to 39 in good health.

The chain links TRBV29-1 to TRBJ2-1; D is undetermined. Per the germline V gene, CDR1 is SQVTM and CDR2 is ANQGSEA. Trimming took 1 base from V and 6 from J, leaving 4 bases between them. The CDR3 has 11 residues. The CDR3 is CSVEGFNEQFF. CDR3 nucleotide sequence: TGCAGCGTTGAAGGGTTCAATGAGCAGTTCTTC.

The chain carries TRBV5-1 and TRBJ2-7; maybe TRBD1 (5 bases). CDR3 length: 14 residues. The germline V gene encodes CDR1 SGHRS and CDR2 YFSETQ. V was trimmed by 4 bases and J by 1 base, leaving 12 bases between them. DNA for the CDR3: TGCGCCAGCAGCACGGACATTCTGTCCTACGAGCAGTACTTC. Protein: CASSTDILSYEQYF.

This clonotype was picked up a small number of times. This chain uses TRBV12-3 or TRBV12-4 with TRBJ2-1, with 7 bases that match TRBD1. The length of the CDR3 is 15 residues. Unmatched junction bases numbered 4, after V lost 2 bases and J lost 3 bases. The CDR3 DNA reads TGTGCCAGCAGTTTAAACAGGGGATTCTACAATGAGCAGTTCTTC. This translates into CASSLNRGFYNEQFF.

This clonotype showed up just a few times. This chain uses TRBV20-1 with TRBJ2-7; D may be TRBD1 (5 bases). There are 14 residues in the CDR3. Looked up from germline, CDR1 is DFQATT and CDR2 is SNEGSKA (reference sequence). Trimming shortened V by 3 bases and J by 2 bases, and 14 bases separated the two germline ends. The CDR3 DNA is TGCAGTGCTAGTGGTTGGGGCCGAACCTACGAGCAGTACTTC. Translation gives CSASGWGRTYEQYF.

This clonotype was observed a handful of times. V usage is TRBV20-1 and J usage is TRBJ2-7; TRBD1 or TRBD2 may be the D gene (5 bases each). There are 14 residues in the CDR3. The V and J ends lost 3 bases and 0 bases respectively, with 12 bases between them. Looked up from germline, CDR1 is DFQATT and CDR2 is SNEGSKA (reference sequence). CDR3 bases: TGCAGTGCTAGCCGGGACCGAAACTCCTACGAGCAGTACTTC. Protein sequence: CSASRDRNSYEQYF.

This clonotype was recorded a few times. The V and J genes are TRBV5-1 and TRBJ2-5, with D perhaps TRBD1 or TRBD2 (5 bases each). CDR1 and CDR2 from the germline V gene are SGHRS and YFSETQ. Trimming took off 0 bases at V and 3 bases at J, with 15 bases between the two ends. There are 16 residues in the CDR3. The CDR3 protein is CASSLEWGKWKETQYF. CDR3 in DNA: TGCGCCAGCAGCTTGGAGTGGGGGAAATGGAAAGAGACCCAGTACTTC.

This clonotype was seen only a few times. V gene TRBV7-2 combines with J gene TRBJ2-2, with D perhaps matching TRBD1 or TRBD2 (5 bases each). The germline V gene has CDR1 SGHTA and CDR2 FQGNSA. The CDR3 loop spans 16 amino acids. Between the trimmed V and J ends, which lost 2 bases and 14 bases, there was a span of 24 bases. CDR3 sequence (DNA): TGTGCCAGCAGCTTACAGGGCTGGCAGGCCCGTGGGGGACTGTTTTTT. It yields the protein CASSLQGWQARGGLFF.

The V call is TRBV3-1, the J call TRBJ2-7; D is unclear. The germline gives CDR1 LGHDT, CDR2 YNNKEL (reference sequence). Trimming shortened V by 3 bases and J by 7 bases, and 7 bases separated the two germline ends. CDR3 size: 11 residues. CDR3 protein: CASSHPGEQYF. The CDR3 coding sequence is TGTGCCAGCAGCCATCCTGGTGAGCAGTACTTC.

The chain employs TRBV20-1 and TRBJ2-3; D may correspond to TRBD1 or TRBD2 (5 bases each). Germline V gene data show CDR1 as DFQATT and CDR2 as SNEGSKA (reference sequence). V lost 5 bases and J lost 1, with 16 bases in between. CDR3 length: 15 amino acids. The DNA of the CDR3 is TGCAGTGCTCACCTGGGGGTCCGGGGCACAGATACGCAGTATTTT. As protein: CSAHLGVRGTDTQYF.

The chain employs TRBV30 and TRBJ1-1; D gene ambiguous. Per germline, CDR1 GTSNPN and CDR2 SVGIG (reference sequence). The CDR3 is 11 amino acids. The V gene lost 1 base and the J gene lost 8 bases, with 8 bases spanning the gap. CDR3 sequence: CAWSGPREAFF. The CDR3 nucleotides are TGTGCCTGGAGTGGTCCGAGAGAAGCTTTCTTT.

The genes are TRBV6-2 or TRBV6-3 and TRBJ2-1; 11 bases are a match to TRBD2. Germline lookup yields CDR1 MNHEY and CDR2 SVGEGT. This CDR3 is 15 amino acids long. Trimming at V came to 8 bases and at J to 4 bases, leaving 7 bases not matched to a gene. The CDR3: CASDPGLAAYNEQFF. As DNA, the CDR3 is TGTGCCAGCGATCCGGGACTAGCGGCATACAATGAGCAGTTCTTC.

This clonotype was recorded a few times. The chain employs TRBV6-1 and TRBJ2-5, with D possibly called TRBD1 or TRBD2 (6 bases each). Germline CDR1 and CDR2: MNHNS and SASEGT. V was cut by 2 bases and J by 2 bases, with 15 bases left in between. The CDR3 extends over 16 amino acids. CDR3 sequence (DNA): TGTGCCAGCAGTGAAATGGGGGGCTCAGCTCAAGAGACCCAGTACTTC. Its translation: CASSEMGGSAQETQYF.

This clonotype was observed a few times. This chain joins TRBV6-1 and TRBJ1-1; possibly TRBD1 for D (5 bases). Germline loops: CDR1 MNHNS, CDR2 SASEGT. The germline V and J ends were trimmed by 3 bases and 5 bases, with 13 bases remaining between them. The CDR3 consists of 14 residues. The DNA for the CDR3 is TGTGCCAGCAGTGACAGACGGGGGGAAACTGAAGCTTTCTTT. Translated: CASSDRRGETEAFF.

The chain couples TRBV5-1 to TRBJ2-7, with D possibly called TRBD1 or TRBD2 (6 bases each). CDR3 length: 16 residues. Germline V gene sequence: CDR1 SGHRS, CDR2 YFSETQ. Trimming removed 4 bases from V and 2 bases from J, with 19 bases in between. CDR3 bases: TGCGCCAGCAGCCCGGAGGGGGGTTCCCTTCCCTACGAGCAGTACTTC. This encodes CASSPEGGSLPYEQYF.

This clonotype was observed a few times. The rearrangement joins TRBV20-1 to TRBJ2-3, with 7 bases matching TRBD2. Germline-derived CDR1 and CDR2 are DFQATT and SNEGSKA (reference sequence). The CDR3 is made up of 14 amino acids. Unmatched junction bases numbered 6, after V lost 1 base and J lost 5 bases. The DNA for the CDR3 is TGCAGTGCTAGAGCCAGCGGGGTAAGAGATACGCAGTATTTT. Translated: CSARASGVRDTQYF.

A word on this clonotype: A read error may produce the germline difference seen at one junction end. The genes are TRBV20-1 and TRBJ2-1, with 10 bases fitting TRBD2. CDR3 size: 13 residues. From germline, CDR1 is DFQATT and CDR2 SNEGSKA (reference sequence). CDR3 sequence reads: CSASGLATNGQFF. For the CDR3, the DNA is TGCAGTGCCTCGGGACTAGCGACCAATGGGCAGTTCTTC.

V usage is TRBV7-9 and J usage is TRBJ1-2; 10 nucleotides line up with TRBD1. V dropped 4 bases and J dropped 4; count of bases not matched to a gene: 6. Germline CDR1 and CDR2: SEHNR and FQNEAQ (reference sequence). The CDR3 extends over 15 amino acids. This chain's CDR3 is CASSSTGQGIYGYTF. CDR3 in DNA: TGTGCCAGCAGCTCAACGGGACAGGGGATCTATGGCTACACCTTC.

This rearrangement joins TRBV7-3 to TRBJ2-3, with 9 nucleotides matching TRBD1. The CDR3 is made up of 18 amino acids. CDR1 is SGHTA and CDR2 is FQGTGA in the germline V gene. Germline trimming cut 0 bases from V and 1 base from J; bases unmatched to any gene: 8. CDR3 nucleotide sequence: TGTGCCAGCAGCTTAACACCGGGACAGGGAACCGGCACAGATACGCAGTATTTT. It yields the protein CASSLTPGQGTGTDTQYF.

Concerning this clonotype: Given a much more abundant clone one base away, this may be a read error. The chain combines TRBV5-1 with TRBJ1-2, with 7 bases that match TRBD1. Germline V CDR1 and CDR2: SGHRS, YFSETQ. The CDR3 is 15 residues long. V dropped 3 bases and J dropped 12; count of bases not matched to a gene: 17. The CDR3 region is CASSYSGGALNADTF. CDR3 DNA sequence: TGCGCCAGCAGCTACTCAGGGGGTGCCCTAAACGCCGACACCTTC.

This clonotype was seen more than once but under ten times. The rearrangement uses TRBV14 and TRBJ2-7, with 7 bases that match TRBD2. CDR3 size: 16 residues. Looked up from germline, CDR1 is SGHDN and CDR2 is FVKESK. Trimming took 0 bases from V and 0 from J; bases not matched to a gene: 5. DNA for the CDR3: TGTGCCAGCAGCCAAGATCGGGGGGTTAGCTCCTACGAGCAGTACTTC. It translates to CASSQDRGVSSYEQYF.

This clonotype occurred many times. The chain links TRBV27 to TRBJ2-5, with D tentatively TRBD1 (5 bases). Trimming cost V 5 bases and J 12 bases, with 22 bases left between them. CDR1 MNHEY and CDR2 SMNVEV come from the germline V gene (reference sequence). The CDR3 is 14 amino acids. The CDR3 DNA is TGTGCCAGCAGTGTCGGCCAGGGTGAGGTCGTGGAGTACTTC. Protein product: CASSVGQGEVVEYF.

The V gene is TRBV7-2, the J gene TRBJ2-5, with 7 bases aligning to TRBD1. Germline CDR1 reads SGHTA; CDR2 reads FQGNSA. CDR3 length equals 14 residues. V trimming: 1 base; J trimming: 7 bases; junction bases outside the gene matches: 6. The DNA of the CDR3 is TGTGCCAGCAGCTTAGACAGGGGTTCGGTGACCCAGTACTTC. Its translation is CASSLDRGSVTQYF.

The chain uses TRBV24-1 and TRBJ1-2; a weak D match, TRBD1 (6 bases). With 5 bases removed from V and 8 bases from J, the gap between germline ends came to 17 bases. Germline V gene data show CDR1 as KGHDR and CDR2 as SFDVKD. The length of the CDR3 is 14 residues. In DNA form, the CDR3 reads TGTGCCACCAGTGTCGGAGCACAGGGATCCGGCTACACCTTC. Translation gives CATSVGAQGSGYTF.

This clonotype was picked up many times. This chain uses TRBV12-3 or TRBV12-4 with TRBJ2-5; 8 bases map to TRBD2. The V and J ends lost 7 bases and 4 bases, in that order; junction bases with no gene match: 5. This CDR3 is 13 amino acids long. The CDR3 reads CASTGLAGETQYF. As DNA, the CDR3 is TGTGCCAGCACCGGTCTAGCGGGAGAGACCCAGTACTTC.

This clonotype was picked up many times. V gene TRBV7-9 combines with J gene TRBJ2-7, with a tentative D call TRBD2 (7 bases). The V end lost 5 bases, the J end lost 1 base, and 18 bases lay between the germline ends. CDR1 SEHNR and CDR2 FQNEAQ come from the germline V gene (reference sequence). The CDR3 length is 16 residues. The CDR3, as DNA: TGTGCCAGCAGCCCTTCGCGGGGGCGATTATCCTACGAGCAGTACTTC. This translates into CASSPSRGRLSYEQYF.

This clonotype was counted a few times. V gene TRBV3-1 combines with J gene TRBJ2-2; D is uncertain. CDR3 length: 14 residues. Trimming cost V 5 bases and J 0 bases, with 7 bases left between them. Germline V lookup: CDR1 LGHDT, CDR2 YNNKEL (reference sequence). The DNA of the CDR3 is TGTGCCAGCAGCGGGGTTTCGAACACCGGGGAGCTGTTTTTT. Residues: CASSGVSNTGELFF.

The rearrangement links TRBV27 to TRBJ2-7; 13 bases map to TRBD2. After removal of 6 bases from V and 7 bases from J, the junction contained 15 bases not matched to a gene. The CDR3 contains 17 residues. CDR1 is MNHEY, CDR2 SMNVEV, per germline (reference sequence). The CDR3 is CASSDPQGLAGRGEQYF. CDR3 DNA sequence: TGTGCCAGCAGCGACCCCCAGGGACTAGCGGGAAGAGGGGAGCAGTACTTC.

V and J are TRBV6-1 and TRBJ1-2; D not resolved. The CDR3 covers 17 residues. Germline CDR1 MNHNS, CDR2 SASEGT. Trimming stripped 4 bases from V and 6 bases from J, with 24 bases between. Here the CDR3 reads CASSASGLKEGANGYTF. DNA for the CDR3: TGTGCCAGCAGTGCGTCGGGCCTCAAAGAGGGAGCAAATGGCTACACCTTC.

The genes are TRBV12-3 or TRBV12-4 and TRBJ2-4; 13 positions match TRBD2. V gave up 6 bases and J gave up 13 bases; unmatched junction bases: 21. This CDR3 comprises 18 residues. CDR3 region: CASRHGTTSGRRGDEQYF. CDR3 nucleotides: TGTGCCAGCAGGCACGGAACGACTAGCGGGAGGAGGGGGGATGAGCAGTACTTC.

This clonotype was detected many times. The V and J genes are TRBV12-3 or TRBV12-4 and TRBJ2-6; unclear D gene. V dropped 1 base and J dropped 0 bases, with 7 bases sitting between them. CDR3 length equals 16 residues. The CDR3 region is CASSLGRHSGANVLTF. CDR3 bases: TGTGCCAGCAGTTTAGGACGACACTCTGGGGCCAACGTCCTGACTTTC.

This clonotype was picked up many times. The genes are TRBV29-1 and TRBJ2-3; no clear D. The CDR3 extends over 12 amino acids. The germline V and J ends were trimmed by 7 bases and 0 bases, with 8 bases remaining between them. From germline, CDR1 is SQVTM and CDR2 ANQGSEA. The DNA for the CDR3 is TGCAGCGGCCGACCCAGCACAGATACGCAGTATTTT. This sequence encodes CSGRPSTDTQYF.

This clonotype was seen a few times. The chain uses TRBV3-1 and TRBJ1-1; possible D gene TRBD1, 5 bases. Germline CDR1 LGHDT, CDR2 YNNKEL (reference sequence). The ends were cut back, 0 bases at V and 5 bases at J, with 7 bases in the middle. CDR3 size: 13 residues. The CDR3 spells CASSQDWGTEAFF. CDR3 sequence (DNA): TGTGCCAGCAGCCAAGATTGGGGGACTGAAGCTTTCTTT.